Shown below are 29 T cell receptor beta chains from a single sample sequenced in a study of T cells in Graves' hyperthyroidism and ophthalmopathy (dated by TCRdb to between 2019 and 2020). The library relied on multiplex PCR. The sequencing machine was an Illumina HiSeq 2000. Amplification of TCR beta CDR3 regions was carried out from RNA transcripts. The TCR CDR3 was subjected to a first round of RT-PCR using the HTBI primer set and the Qiagen OneStep RT-PCR kit. TCRdb reanalyzed the raw reads on its own, using fastp at Q25 for trimming and MiXCR for clone calling, and kept in-frame beta chains. Each entry is one CDR3 protein sequence, shown with its most common DNA and genes. The sample records hundreds of thousands of distinct CDR3 sequences, 38% of which are singletons. The ten biggest clones cover roughly 8.3% of the sample. Sequenced: blood. These receptors were taken from a man aged 18 to 30 with Graves' hyperthyroidism.

The genes are TRBV15 and TRBJ2-7; tentative D call: TRBD2 (6 bases). CDR3 length equals 14 residues. V gave up 5 bases and J gave up 0 bases, with 11 bases separating them. The germline CDR1 and CDR2 sequences are LNHNV and YYDKDF (reference sequence). CDR3 nucleotide sequence: TGTGCCACCAGCCCCCGGGACTTCTCCTACGAGCAGTACTTC. Residues: CATSPRDFSYEQYF.

This clonotype was counted many times. This chain connects TRBV7-8 to TRBJ1-5; 7 bases are a match to TRBD1. Germline trimming cut 5 bases from V and 4 bases from J; bases unmatched to any gene: 5. This CDR3 contains 14 residues. Germline CDR1 is SGHVS and CDR2 is FQNEAQ. CDR3 nucleotides: TGTGCCAGCAGCCCTTCGACAGGGAATCAGCCCCAGCATTTT. Amino acids: CASSPSTGNQPQHF.

In its sample, this clonotype was seen many times. The rearrangement joins TRBV7-9 to TRBJ1-2; 10 nucleotides align to TRBD1. CDR3 length: 15 amino acids. V lost 5 bases to trimming and J lost 5 bases; unmatched junction nucleotides: 8. Germline V lookup: CDR1 SEHNR, CDR2 FQNEAQ (reference sequence). The CDR3 is CASSQNLGQGYGYTF. CDR3 DNA: TGTGCCAGCAGCCAAAACTTGGGACAGGGGTATGGCTACACCTTC. The entire variable domain, with the rest obtained from reference TRBV7-9 and TRBJ1-2, is as follows: DTGVSQNPRHKITKRGQNVTFRCDPISEHNRLYWYRQTLGQGPEFLTYFQNEAQLEKSRLLSDRFSAERPKGSFSTLEIQRTEQGDSAMYLCASSQNLGQGYGYTFGSGTRLTVV.

With respect to this clonotype: At one boundary the junction diverges from the germline segment, which might be a read error. The chain joins TRBV12-3 or TRBV12-4 to TRBJ1-1; no clear D gene. This CDR3 comprises 13 residues. The CDR3 DNA follows: TGTGCCAGCAGTTTAGCGCGAACCCGGGGAGCTTCCTTT. Translating it yields CASSLARTRGASF.

The genes are TRBV2 and TRBJ1-1, with no clear D. The germline V gene has CDR1 SNHLY and CDR2 FYNNEI. V was trimmed by 9 bases and J by 8 bases, leaving 10 bases between them. The CDR3 sequence is 10 residues long. For the CDR3, the DNA is TGTGCCAGTAAGAGACAAGAAGCTTTCTTT. Its translation: CASKRQEAFF.

V is TRBV10-3 and J is TRBJ1-5; D gene unclear. V lost 0 bases and J 9 bases, leaving 12 bases between the germline ends. Germline V gene lookup returns CDR1 ENHRY and CDR2 SYGVKD. This CDR3 is built from 14 residues. DNA for the CDR3: TGTGCCATCAGTGAGTCGAAAGGGAGCGGGCCCCAGCATTTT. It specifies CAISESKGSGPQHF.

At least ten counts were recorded for this clonotype. The chain carries TRBV20-1 and TRBJ1-1, with no clear D. Per germline, CDR1 DFQATT and CDR2 SNEGSKA (reference sequence). V lost 5 bases to trimming and J lost 6 bases, with 16 bases between them. The CDR3 is 13 residues long. The CDR3 DNA is TGCAGTGCTGAGGACCCACCCGGCCCTGAAGCTTTCTTT. Its protein product is CSAEDPPGPEAFF.

The rearrangement joins TRBV6-5 to TRBJ2-5, with unresolved D. Trimming pared 0 bases from V and 13 bases from J, leaving 12 bases between. The germline V gene encodes CDR1 MNHEY and CDR2 SVGAGI. The CDR3 length is 12 residues. This chain's CDR3 is CASSYSPSSLYF. The CDR3 DNA is TGTGCCAGCAGTTACTCGCCCAGTTCCTTGTACTTC.

This clonotype showed up many times. The rearrangement joins TRBV9 to TRBJ2-2; D unclear. Trimming left V 7 bases short and J 0 bases short, with 4 bases between. The CDR3 extends over 12 amino acids. Looked up from germline, CDR1 is SGDLS and CDR2 is YYNGEE. The CDR3 here is CASPTNTGELFF. CDR3 DNA: TGTGCCAGCCCTACGAACACCGGGGAGCTGTTTTTT.

As DNA, the CDR3 is TGTGCCAGCAGCTTAAAAGGCTACAGCGCTGGGGCCAACGTCCTGACTTTC. Its translation: CASSLKGYSAGANVLTF. This chain links TRBV7-3 with TRBJ2-6; the D is unclear. The CDR3 is 17 amino acids. With 1 base removed from V and 2 bases from J, the gap between germline ends came to 12 bases. Germline V gene lookup returns CDR1 SGHTA and CDR2 FQGTGA.

The chain employs TRBV5-1 and TRBJ1-1; D not certain. This CDR3 comprises 15 residues. The V gene's germline CDR1 is SGHRS and CDR2 YFSETQ. V gave up 3 bases and J gave up 3 bases, with 15 bases separating them. The CDR3 protein is CASSSLPDGDTEAFF. Written as DNA, the CDR3 is TGCGCCAGCAGCTCGCTCCCAGACGGGGACACTGAAGCTTTCTTT.

The CDR3 is CSARGGGRNEQYF. Here the CDR3 DNA reads TGCAGTGCCCGTGGGGGGGGGCGCAACGAGCAGTACTTC. The chain couples TRBV20-1 to TRBJ2-7, with a possible D match to TRBD2 (7 bases). V lost 6 bases, J lost 5 bases, and 17 bases lay in between. Germline CDR1 reads DFQATT; CDR2 reads SNEGSKA (reference sequence). The CDR3 loop spans 13 amino acids.

This clonotype was detected many times. The chain joins TRBV4-1 to TRBJ2-7; TRBD2 agrees at 7 bases. Germline V gene lookup returns CDR1 MGHRA and CDR2 YSYEKL. The trim removed 0 bases at V and 6 bases at J, leaving 8 bases unmatched. This CDR3 is 15 amino acids long. The CDR3, as DNA: TGCGCCAGCAGCCAAGATGGTAGGGGAGGGATCGAGCAGTACTTC. Residues: CASSQDGRGGIEQYF.

The chain recombines TRBV13 with TRBJ2-7; no firm D call. V was trimmed by 3 bases and J by 3 bases, leaving 6 bases between them. This CDR3 spans 12 amino acids. The germline gives CDR1 PRHDT, CDR2 FYEKMQ (reference sequence). The CDR3 DNA follows: TGTGCCAGCAGCTTTAAGGGCTACGAGCAGTACTTC. Amino acids: CASSFKGYEQYF.

The chain joins TRBV2 to TRBJ1-2; no firm D call. Looked up from germline, CDR1 is SNHLY and CDR2 is FYNNEI. V dropped 5 bases and J dropped 6 bases, with 13 bases sitting between them. The CDR3 is made up of 13 amino acids. CDR3 sequence (DNA): TGTGCCAGCAGTTCAGTCCTGCCCCATGGCTACACCTTC. Protein: CASSSVLPHGYTF. Using reference TRBV2 and TRBJ1-2 for the parts outside the CDR3, the full variable domain is EPEVTQTPSHQVTQMGQEVILRCVPISNHLYFYWYRQILGQKVEFLVSFYNNEISEKSEIFDDQFSVERPDGSNFTLKIRSTKLEDSAMYFCASSSVLPHGYTFGSGTRLTVV.

The V gene is TRBV5-6, the J gene TRBJ1-1; 10 nucleotides agree with TRBD1. CDR1 and CDR2 from the germline V gene are SGHDT and YYEEEE. V lost 0 bases and J lost 5; bases outside the gene matches: 4. The CDR3 is 15 residues long. The CDR3 DNA is TGTGCCAGCAGCTTGGGGGACAGGGGAGAAACTGAAGCTTTCTTT. This codes for CASSLGDRGETEAFF.

This clonotype has ten or more counts. V usage is TRBV7-9 and J usage is TRBJ1-2, with D maybe TRBD1 (5 bases). The CDR3 length is 15 residues. Germline CDR1 and CDR2: SEHNR and FQNEAQ (reference sequence). Trimming shortened V by 4 bases and J by 0 bases, and 12 bases separated the two germline ends. The CDR3 sequence: CASSSLPTANYGYTF. CDR3 in DNA: TGTGCCAGCAGCTCGCTACCGACAGCTAACTATGGCTACACCTTC.

The chain has TRBV25-1 and TRBJ1-1; D not resolved. The V end lost 6 bases, the J end lost 5 bases, and 7 bases lay between the germline ends. CDR1 MGHDK and CDR2 SYGVNS come from the germline V gene. This CDR3 is built from 11 residues. The CDR3 sequence is CASREQTEAFF. CDR3 bases: TGTGCCAGCAGGGAACAGACTGAAGCTTTCTTT.

On this clonotype: It may be a read error: a sequence one base away is much more abundant. CDR3 amino acids: CAGIGRVKTQYF. The CDR3, as DNA: TGTGCCGGCATCGGACGAGTAAAGACCCAGTACTTC. The chain links TRBV9 to TRBJ2-5; D is ambiguous. The V gene lost 10 bases and the J gene lost 6 bases, with 16 bases spanning the gap. The CDR3 is 12 residues long. Germline values: CDR1 SGDLS, CDR2 YYNGEE.

In its sample, this clonotype was seen many times. This sequence joins TRBV7-2 and TRBJ1-1; tentative D call: TRBD1 (5 bases). This CDR3 has 13 residues. V was pared by 1 base and J by 11 bases, with 14 bases between. Germline values: CDR1 SGHTA, CDR2 FQGNSA. The DNA of the CDR3 is TGTGCCAGCAGCTTAGGACGCTCAGGGTGGGCTTTCTTT. Its protein product is CASSLGRSGWAFF.

This rearrangement joins TRBV7-9 to TRBJ1-4; 7 bases are a match to TRBD1. CDR1 and CDR2 from the germline V gene are SEHNR and FQNEAQ (reference sequence). V trimming: 4 bases; J trimming: 1 base; junction bases outside the gene matches: 3. The CDR3 extends over 15 amino acids. The CDR3 DNA follows: TGTGCCAGCAGCTCCTCAGGGGGAACTAATGAAAAACTGTTTTTT. Its protein product is CASSSSGGTNEKLFF. Combining the CDR3 with reference TRBV7-9 and TRBJ1-4 gives the whole variable domain DTGVSQNPRHKITKRGQNVTFRCDPISEHNRLYWYRQTLGQGPEFLTYFQNEAQLEKSRLLSDRFSAERPKGSFSTLEIQRTEQGDSAMYLCASSSSGGTNEKLFFGSGTQLSVL.

Concerning this clonotype itself: One junction end disagrees with the germline gene, perhaps due to a read error. J is TRBJ2-7 and V is TRBV7-2; D remains ambiguous. The CDR3 contains 15 residues. Looked up from germline, CDR1 is SGHTA and CDR2 is FQGNSA. This CDR3 reads CASSQDDLETYEQYF. The DNA of the CDR3 is TGCGCCAGCAGCCAAGATGATCTAGAGACCTACGAGCAGTACTTC.

This clonotype occurred many times. The chain combines TRBV12-3 or TRBV12-4 with TRBJ2-7, with a tentative D call TRBD1 (6 bases). The CDR3 loop spans 14 amino acids. Deletions cut 6 bases from V and 4 bases from J, with 16 bases between. CDR3 sequence reads: CASSLSGRGYEQYF. CDR3 in DNA: TGTGCCAGCAGCTTAAGCGGCAGGGGATACGAGCAGTACTTC.

A word on this clonotype: Without the conserved terminal phenylalanine or tryptophan, this CDR3 likely stems from a read error. V usage is TRBV7-4 and J usage is TRBJ2-7; possible D gene TRBD1, 6 bases. The CDR3 covers 16 residues. Germline V gives CDR1 SGHVT, CDR2 SQSDAQ. The germline V and J ends were trimmed by 1 base and 1 base, with 14 bases remaining between them. CDR3 nucleotides: TGTGCCAGCAGCTTAGTGGGACATCGGACGTCCTACGAGCAGTACCTC. Its translation: CASSLVGHRTSYEQYL.

The rearrangement links TRBV7-2 to TRBJ2-7, with no clear D. Trimming stripped 1 base from V and 0 bases from J, with 19 bases between. CDR3 length equals 18 residues. CDR1 is SGHTA, CDR2 FQGNSA, per germline. DNA of the CDR3: TGTGCCAGCAGCTTAGAACTTCAAACGCGATTTACCTCCTACGAGCAGTACTTC. It codes for CASSLELQTRFTSYEQYF. The full variable domain, rest sourced from reference TRBV7-2 and TRBJ2-7, is GAGVSQSPSNKVTEKGKDVELRCDPISGHTALYWYRQSLGQGLEFLIYFQGNSAPDKSGLPSDRFSAERTGGSVSTLTIQRTQQEDSAVYLCASSLELQTRFTSYEQYFGPGTRLTVT.

J is TRBJ2-7 and V is TRBV30; no clear D. Trimming took off 4 bases at V and 2 bases at J, with 6 bases between the two ends. From germline, CDR1 is GTSNPN and CDR2 SVGIG (reference sequence). The CDR3 totals 11 residues. The CDR3 bases are TGTGCCTGGACGGCCGCCTACGAGCAGTACTTC. This encodes CAWTAAYEQYF.

This chain connects TRBV29-1 to TRBJ2-1; 11 bases are shared with TRBD2. Germline-derived CDR1 and CDR2 are SQVTM and ANQGSEA. The trim removed 6 bases at V and 6 bases at J, leaving 7 bases unmatched. This CDR3 is built from 14 residues. CDR3 amino acids: CSVELAGVFNEQFF. The CDR3 DNA follows: TGCAGCGTGGAACTAGCGGGAGTGTTCAATGAGCAGTTCTTC.

The sample holds a few counts of this clonotype. In DNA form, the CDR3 reads TGTGCCATAGGGGGGGTACGGGGGAACACTGAAGCTTTCTTT. Protein: CAIGGVRGNTEAFF. V and J are TRBV5-4 and TRBJ1-1; D may be TRBD1 (6 bases). The CDR3 is 14 residues long. V was pared by 9 bases and J by 1 base, with 16 bases between. Germline CDR1 and CDR2: SGHNT and YYREEE (reference sequence).

This clonotype was detected many times. The chain recombines TRBV20-1 with TRBJ1-1; D remains unclear. This CDR3 is 13 amino acids long. The germline V gene encodes CDR1 DFQATT and CDR2 SNEGSKA (reference sequence). The DNA for the CDR3 is TGCAGCGCCGAACTGGGTGGAGGCACTGAAGCTTTCTTT. It is translated as CSAELGGGTEAFF.